Included here is one TCR beta chain sequence, with context. Using immunoSEQ multiplex PCR, the repertoire was profiled, and TCRdb retains in-frame clones only, with some absent. The data contain hundreds of thousands of clones, more than 75% of them seen just once; the ten biggest clones take up around 12%. This sample stems from a study of blood T cell repertoires in COVID-19. From germline, CDR1 is LGHNA and CDR2 YSLEER. V lost 4 bases, J lost 2 bases, and 18 bases lay in between. CDR3 size: 17 residues. The clonotype originates from a woman in her fifties or sixties with active or convalescent COVID-19. Sequencing was done on a sample of peripheral blood. The chain joins TRBV4-3 to TRBJ1-5; D is possibly TRBD1 (5 bases). The CDR3 coding sequence is TGCGCCAGCAGCCTTGGCGCAGGGCAGGGTGGCAATCAGCCCCAGCATTTT. It codes for CASSLGAGQGGNQPQHF.